Listed here are 32 T cell receptor beta chains from one sample, sequenced in a study of shared clonotypes between healthy human individuals. Sequencing was performed with immunoSEQ multiplex PCR; in TCRdb, only in-frame clones are kept and a portion is missing. Of around 2,000,000 clones listed, approximately 94% are singletons. Naive CD8 cells lacked CD45RO, underwent positive selection for CCR7 and left out terminally differentiated effector memory CD45RA+ cells. Sequences were obtained from naive CD8+ T cells from PBMCs. The receptor source for this set is a man aged 18 to 30 in good health. Some clones in this sample may be carry-over from other donors' samples.

The DNA of the CDR3 is TGTGCCAGCAGCAACCGGACAGGGTATTCCTACGAGCAGTACTTC. Residues: CASSNRTGYSYEQYF. The chain employs TRBV11-2 and TRBJ2-7; 8 nucleotides match TRBD1. CDR3 length: 15 residues. V was clipped by 5 bases and J by 1 base; unmatched bases: 7. Looked up from germline, CDR1 is SGHAT and CDR2 is FQNNGV.

The genes are TRBV7-6 and TRBJ2-3, with D possibly being TRBD2 (6 bases). Deletions cut 2 bases from V and 1 base from J, with 7 bases between. The CDR3 runs to 14 residues. CDR1 SGHVS and CDR2 FNYEAQ come from the germline V gene. CDR3 sequence reads: CASSLTGGTDTQYF. The CDR3 nucleotides are TGTGCCAGCAGCTTAACGGGGGGCACAGATACGCAGTATTTT.

The rearrangement uses TRBV7-8 and TRBJ2-1, with 8 bases matching TRBD2. The CDR3 spans 15 residues. Germline V CDR1 and CDR2: SGHVS, FQNEAQ. The V segment lost 2 bases and the J segment 3 bases; nucleotides outside the gene matches: 3. Here the CDR3 reads CASSLTGGDYNEQFF. The CDR3 DNA reads as TGTGCCAGCAGCTTAACGGGGGGGGACTACAATGAGCAGTTCTTC.

This chain connects TRBV15 to TRBJ2-1; 10 nucleotides agree with TRBD1. The V gene's germline CDR1 is LNHNV and CDR2 YYDKDF (reference sequence). The CDR3 totals 16 residues. Trimming cost V 0 bases and J 7 bases; bases outside gene matches: 6. The DNA for the CDR3 is TGTGCCACCAGCAGAGAGATCCGGGACAGGGGTAATGAGCAGTTCTTC. Translated, it gives CATSREIRDRGNEQFF.

The chain uses TRBV27 and TRBJ2-5, with D perhaps TRBD2 (6 bases). V dropped 5 bases and J dropped 5 bases, with 18 bases sitting between them. CDR3 length: 15 amino acids. Looked up from germline, CDR1 is MNHEY and CDR2 is SMNVEV (reference sequence). In DNA form, the CDR3 reads TGTGCCAGCAGTCCTCCGGGCGGGGTCGGCGAGACCCAGTACTTC. Its translation: CASSPPGGVGETQYF.

The chain joins TRBV19 to TRBJ2-7; the D is unclear. The CDR3 runs 15 residues. Germline CDR1 and CDR2: LNHDA and SQIVND (reference sequence). Trimming shortened V by 0 bases and J by 0 bases, and 9 bases separated the two germline ends. For the CDR3, the DNA is TGTGCCAGTAGTATAGATCAAGGATACTCCTACGAGCAGTACTTC. Its translation: CASSIDQGYSYEQYF.

This clone was found a few times. The chain is built from TRBV7-9 and TRBJ1-1; D gene ambiguous. Trimming pared 1 base from V and 0 bases from J, leaving 18 bases between. Germline V lookup: CDR1 SEHNR, CDR2 FQNEAQ (reference sequence). The CDR3 is 18 residues long. The CDR3 loop is CASSLGPDLGFMNTEAFF. The CDR3, as DNA: TGTGCCAGCAGCTTAGGCCCAGACCTCGGGTTCATGAACACTGAAGCTTTCTTT.

The chain recombines TRBV28 with TRBJ2-1; the D is unclear. This CDR3 contains 14 residues. The germline gives CDR1 MDHEN, CDR2 SYDVKM. Trimming cost V 2 bases and J 3 bases, with 8 bases left between them. The CDR3 loop is CASSLASDYNEQFF. CDR3 coding DNA: TGTGCCAGCAGTTTAGCGTCCGACTACAATGAGCAGTTCTTC.

This sequence joins TRBV6-4 and TRBJ2-1; D is ambiguous. CDR1 MRHNA and CDR2 SNTAGT come from the germline V gene. The germline V and J ends were trimmed by 6 bases and 7 bases, with 13 bases remaining between them. The CDR3 consists of 13 residues. The CDR3 spells CASRPGFGNEQFF. The DNA for the CDR3 is TGTGCCAGCAGACCCGGGTTTGGGAATGAGCAGTTCTTC.

V is TRBV10-3 and J is TRBJ2-1; 8 bases are a match to TRBD2. Germline-derived CDR1 and CDR2 are ENHRY and SYGVKD. The J segment lost 6 bases and the V segment lost 8 bases, leaving 9 bases of the junction unmatched. The CDR3 consists of 14 residues. The CDR3 spells CAIAQAGVFNEQFF. DNA for the CDR3: TGTGCCATCGCCCAAGCGGGAGTTTTCAATGAGCAGTTCTTC.

This clone has only one observation. The rearrangement links TRBV7-9 to TRBJ1-5, with D maybe TRBD1 (5 bases). Germline-derived CDR1 and CDR2 are SEHNR and FQNEAQ (reference sequence). The CDR3 is 16 amino acids. V lost 3 bases, J lost 0 bases, and 12 bases lay in between. The CDR3 reads CASSFGGVGSNQPQHF. For the CDR3, the DNA is TGTGCCAGCAGCTTCGGGGGGGTGGGTAGCAATCAGCCCCAGCATTTT.

This CDR3 reads CSGRQGAGAFF. CDR3 DNA: TGCAGCGGGAGGCAGGGGGCAGGAGCTTTCTTT. V is TRBV29-1 and J is TRBJ1-1; 8 bases fit TRBD1. The trim removed 7 bases at V and 10 bases at J, leaving 8 bases unmatched. There are 11 residues in the CDR3. Germline V gene data show CDR1 as SQVTM and CDR2 as ANQGSEA.

J is TRBJ2-7 and V is TRBV6-6, with D possibly matching TRBD1 (6 bases). Germline lookup yields CDR1 MNHNY and CDR2 SVGAGI (reference sequence). With 7 bases removed from V and 2 bases from J, the gap between germline ends came to 18 bases. This CDR3 spans 15 amino acids. The CDR3: CASNLEPGAAYEQYF. The CDR3 DNA is TGTGCCAGCAACCTTGAGCCAGGGGCTGCCTACGAGCAGTACTTC.

This chain joins TRBV5-8 and TRBJ1-2; maybe TRBD1 (5 bases). V was cut by 4 bases and J by 4 bases, with 23 bases left in between. The germline V gene encodes CDR1 SGHTS and CDR2 YDEGEE. This CDR3 spans 17 amino acids. CDR3: CASSQNWGGITAYGYTF. The CDR3 nucleotides are TGTGCCAGCAGCCAAAACTGGGGGGGAATAACGGCCTATGGCTACACCTTC. Drawing the rest from reference TRBV5-8 and TRBJ1-2, the complete variable domain is EAGVTQSPTHLIKTRGQQATLRCSPISGHTSVYWYQQALGLGLQFLLWYDEGEERNRGNFPPRFSGRQFPNYSSELNVNALELEDSALYLCASSQNWGGITAYGYTFGSGTRLTVV.

The chain has TRBV4-1 and TRBJ2-7; D uncertain. The CDR3 length is 17 residues. The germline V gene encodes CDR1 MGHRA and CDR2 YSYEKL. V was cut by 0 bases and J by 0 bases, with 15 bases left in between. This chain's CDR3 is CASSQEARSTFSYEQYF. CDR3 nucleotide sequence: TGCGCCAGCAGCCAAGAGGCTCGTTCCACCTTCTCCTACGAGCAGTACTTC.

The rearrangement joins TRBV29-1 to TRBJ1-1; D is perhaps TRBD1 (5 bases). This CDR3 is built from 16 residues. Germline CDR1 and CDR2: SQVTM and ANQGSEA. Trimming removed 3 bases from V and 0 bases from J, with 17 bases in between. DNA for the CDR3: TGCAGCGTTGATGGGGCCACCTCTAAGTTGAACACTGAAGCTTTCTTT. As protein: CSVDGATSKLNTEAFF.

This chain connects TRBV7-3 to TRBJ1-2, with TRBD1 matching over 7 bases. The CDR3 extends over 15 amino acids. Germline V gives CDR1 SGHTA, CDR2 FQGTGA. V lost 2 bases, J lost 7 bases, and 10 bases stayed unmatched. This chain's CDR3 is CASSLLGGGGTGYTF. The CDR3 bases are TGTGCCAGCAGCTTATTAGGAGGGGGCGGAACTGGCTACACCTTC.

The CDR3 DNA sequence: TGTGCCAGCAGTTTTGTTCCGAGGGGCTCTGGAAACACCATATATTTT. Amino acid sequence: CASSFVPRGSGNTIYF. J is TRBJ1-3 and V is TRBV28; TRBD1 might be the D (5 bases). Germline values: CDR1 MDHEN, CDR2 SYDVKM. The CDR3 contains 16 residues. V lost 3 bases and J lost 0, with 12 bases in between.

The V call is TRBV27, the J call TRBJ2-1; 7 bases match TRBD2. This CDR3 region has 17 residues. Trimming at V came to 2 bases and at J to 4 bases, leaving 11 bases not matched to a gene. Germline V gene lookup returns CDR1 MNHEY and CDR2 SMNVEV (reference sequence). The CDR3 DNA reads TGTGCCAGCAGTTTAAAGGGAGGGGCCGGACCGTACAATGAGCAGTTCTTC. Its translation: CASSLKGGAGPYNEQFF.

The V and J genes are TRBV10-2 and TRBJ2-1; no firm D call. The germline CDR1 and CDR2 sequences are WSHSY and SAAADI. V lost 1 base and J 4 bases, leaving 5 bases between the germline ends. The CDR3 totals 13 residues. CDR3 loop: CASSEYGYNEQFF. The CDR3 DNA reads TGCGCCAGCAGTGAGTACGGATACAATGAGCAGTTCTTC.

The chain carries TRBV12-2 and TRBJ2-1; the table gives TRBD2 as D, unverified against the DNA. TRBV12-2 is deemed a pseudogene. The CDR3 spans 17 residues. In nucleotides, the CDR3 is TGTGCAAGTCGCTTGCCGGGACTAGATATGGGCTACAATGAGCAGTTCTTC. Its translation: CASRLPGLDMGYNEQFF.

The chain uses TRBV28 and TRBJ2-7; TRBD2 agrees at 9 bases. With V trimmed by 6 bases and J by 5 bases, 14 bases remained unmatched. CDR3 length equals 16 residues. Germline CDR1 reads MDHEN; CDR2 reads SYDVKM. CDR3 loop: CASSEEIAGAKNEQYF. CDR3 sequence (DNA): TGTGCCAGCAGCGAAGAGATAGCGGGAGCAAAGAACGAGCAGTACTTC.

About this clone itself: Other DNA sequences of this sample code for an identical CDR3. J is TRBJ2-7 and V is TRBV25-1; D gene uncertain. This CDR3 has 12 amino acids. The germline V and J ends were trimmed by 3 bases and 1 base, with 4 bases remaining between them. Germline CDR1 and CDR2: MGHDK and SYGVNS. The CDR3 coding sequence is TGTGCCAGCAGTGACCCATCCTACGAGCAGTACTTC. Translation gives CASSDPSYEQYF.

The chain joins TRBV13 to TRBJ2-7, with TRBD1 matching 11 bases. The germline CDR1 and CDR2 sequences are PRHDT and FYEKMQ (reference sequence). With V trimmed by 3 bases and J by 4 bases, 8 bases remained unmatched. The CDR3 runs to 16 residues. The CDR3 protein is CASSFAGTGGIYEQYF. For the CDR3, the DNA is TGTGCCAGCAGCTTCGCCGGGACAGGGGGGATTTACGAGCAGTACTTC.

This chain uses TRBV5-1 with TRBJ2-7; D gene ambiguous. Germline V gives CDR1 SGHRS, CDR2 YFSETQ. With 6 bases removed from V and 0 bases from J, the gap between germline ends came to 10 bases. There are 13 residues in the CDR3. The CDR3 region is CASTIDNSYEQYF. The CDR3 bases are TGCGCCAGCACCATAGATAACTCCTACGAGCAGTACTTC. The full variable domain, rest sourced from reference TRBV5-1 and TRBJ2-7, is KAGVTQTPRYLIKTRGQQVTLSCSPISGHRSVSWYQQTPGQGLQFLFEYFSETQRNKGNFPGRFSGRQFSNSRSEMNVSTLELGDSALYLCASTIDNSYEQYFGPGTRLTVT.

The chain uses TRBV27 and TRBJ1-5, with TRBD1 as a possible D gene (6 bases). CDR3 length: 16 residues. CDR1 is MNHEY, CDR2 SMNVEV, per germline (reference sequence). Trimming removed 5 bases from V and 0 bases from J, with 14 bases in between. CDR3 nucleotides: TGTGCCAGCAGTCCAACGGACAGTGATAGCAATCAGCCCCAGCATTTT. Protein product: CASSPTDSDSNQPQHF.

The chain uses TRBV13 and TRBJ1-1, with 7 bases lining up with TRBD1. Trimming removed 4 bases from V and 4 bases from J; junction bases left unmatched: 15. This CDR3 region has 17 residues. Germline loops: CDR1 PRHDT, CDR2 FYEKMQ (reference sequence). For the CDR3, the DNA is TGTGCCAGCAGCTATAGACCGGGACAGAGCCCGAGCACTGAAGCTTTCTTT. It yields the protein CASSYRPGQSPSTEAFF.

The V call is TRBV10-2, the J call TRBJ1-2; D may be TRBD1 (5 bases). The CDR3 covers 13 residues. The V gene's germline CDR1 is WSHSY and CDR2 SAAADI. The V and J ends lost 6 bases and 2 bases respectively, with 10 bases between them. This CDR3 is CASRGGGNYGYTF. CDR3 coding DNA: TGCGCCAGCAGGGGGGGAGGGAACTATGGCTACACCTTC.

This clone has only one observation. This sequence joins TRBV28 and TRBJ2-1, with D uncertain. Between the trimmed V and J ends, which lost 6 bases and 4 bases, there was a span of 16 bases. CDR1 and CDR2 (germline): MDHEN, SYDVKM. The CDR3 consists of 15 residues. CDR3 sequence: CASRAIANPYNEQFF. The CDR3 DNA reads TGTGCCAGCAGGGCAATAGCCAACCCTTACAATGAGCAGTTCTTC.

This sequence joins TRBV5-5 and TRBJ2-7; 9 bases map to TRBD1. Germline CDR1 reads SGHKS; CDR2 reads YYEKEE (reference sequence). The CDR3 runs 13 residues. After removal of 5 bases from V and 6 bases from J, the junction contained 6 bases not matched to a gene. The CDR3 DNA sequence: TGTGCCAGCAGGTACGGGACAGGGTTCGAGCAGTACTTC. Its translation is CASRYGTGFEQYF.

The CDR3: CASSPGQATNEKLFF. CDR3 sequence (DNA): TGTGCCAGCAGCCCCGGACAAGCAACTAATGAAAAACTGTTTTTT. The rearrangement joins TRBV6-1 to TRBJ1-4; D is perhaps TRBD1 (5 bases). The CDR3 has 15 amino acids. The germline V gene has CDR1 MNHNS and CDR2 SASEGT. With 6 bases removed from V and 0 bases from J, the gap between germline ends came to 11 bases.

V gene TRBV19 combines with J gene TRBJ1-4, with 7 bases matching TRBD1. From germline, CDR1 is LNHDA and CDR2 SQIVND (reference sequence). Germline trimming cut 5 bases from V and 0 bases from J; bases unmatched to any gene: 3. The length of the CDR3 is 15 residues. The CDR3 loop reads CASSPTGPTNEKLFF. The CDR3 region has the DNA TGTGCCAGTAGTCCGACAGGGCCAACTAATGAAAAACTGTTTTTT.